The T cell receptor beta chain under discussion was sequenced for a study of T cell responses to AZD1222 COVID-19 vaccine. Whole-study context: Pooled samples include second doses given at about 4 or 12 weeks.

General observations from the study: Repertoires were obtained solely post-peak T cell response. The sample set comprised mostly white British donors with more females, and clonal diversity was possibly underestimated. Reportedly, close to half of spike-specific TCRs are directed against unmutated variant regions.

The CDR3 loop spans 15 amino acids. Germline V gene data show CDR1 as MNHEY and CDR2 as SVGEGT. V lost 5 bases, J lost 6 bases, and 19 bases lay in between. Sequencing used immunoSEQ multiplex PCR; TCRdb keeps in-frame clones, though not all of them. This table holds around 120,000 clones, 92% found once. Comment on this clone: What it binds is unknown.

This TCR derives from an adult in good health. The gene calls are TRBV6-2 or TRBV6-3 and TRBJ1-1, with a weak D call TRBD1 (5 bases). The input for sequencing was peripheral blood, taken on day 0 of AZD1222 vaccination. CDR3 region: CASSKWTPIIAEAFF. CDR3 DNA: TGTGCCAGCAGTAAATGGACACCGATCATAGCTGAAGCTTTCTTT.